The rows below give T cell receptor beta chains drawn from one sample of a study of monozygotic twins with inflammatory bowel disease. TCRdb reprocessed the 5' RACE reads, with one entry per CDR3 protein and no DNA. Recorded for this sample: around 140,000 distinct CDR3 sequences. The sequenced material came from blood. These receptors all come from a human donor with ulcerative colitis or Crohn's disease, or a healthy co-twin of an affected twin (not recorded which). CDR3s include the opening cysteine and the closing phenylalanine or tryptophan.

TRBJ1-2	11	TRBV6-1	CASSAGGGYTF
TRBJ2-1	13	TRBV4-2	CASSQNLGNEQFF
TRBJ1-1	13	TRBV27	CASSSLRQTEAFF
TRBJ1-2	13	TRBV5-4	CASSSDRGLGYTF
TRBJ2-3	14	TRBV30	CAWIWASGGDTQYF
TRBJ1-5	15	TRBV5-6	CASILWEDPTQPQHF
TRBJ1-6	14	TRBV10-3	CAISESGTNSPLHF
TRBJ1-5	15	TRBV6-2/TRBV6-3	CASTVGGASNQPQHF
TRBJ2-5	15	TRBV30	CPWKPPGIPVETQYF
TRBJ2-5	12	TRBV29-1	CSAGGGRETQYF
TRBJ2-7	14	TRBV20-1	CSARPGATSYEQYF
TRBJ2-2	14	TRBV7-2	CASSSTPNTGELFF
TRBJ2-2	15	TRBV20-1	CSARVGVLGTGELFF
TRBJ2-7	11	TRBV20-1	CSAAITYEQYF
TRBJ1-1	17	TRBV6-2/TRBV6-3	CASSYVVGTGGNTEAFF
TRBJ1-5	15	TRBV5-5	CASSFRGQGNQPQHF
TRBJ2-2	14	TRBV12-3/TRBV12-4	CASSVIGYTEELFF
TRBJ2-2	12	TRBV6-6	CASAYQSGELFF
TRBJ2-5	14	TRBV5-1	CASSPRSGQETQYF
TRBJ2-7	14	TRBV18	CASSPPITSYEQYF
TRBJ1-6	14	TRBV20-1	CSAFRSSYNSPLHF
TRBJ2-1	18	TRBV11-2	CASSLRSVQGRSYNEQFF
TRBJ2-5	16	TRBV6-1	CASSDYGTSGQETQYF
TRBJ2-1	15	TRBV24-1	CATSDSVAGFHEQFF
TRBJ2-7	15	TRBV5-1	CASSTWTGRGYEQYF
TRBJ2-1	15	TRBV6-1	CATSTGVLTYNEQFF
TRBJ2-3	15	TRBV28	CASSQRDRRTDTQYF
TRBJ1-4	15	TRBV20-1	CSARDPTGVNEKLFF
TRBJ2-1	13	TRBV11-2	CASSPLAYNEQFF